This TCR beta chain came from a study of monozygotic twins with inflammatory bowel disease. Study-level findings and limits: Patient repertoires may have gained variability from differing immunosuppressive treatments.

The CDR3 has 13 residues. Germline V lookup: CDR1 DFQATT, CDR2 SNEGSKA (reference sequence). Concerning this clonotype: What it recognizes is unknown.

Unfractionated whole blood yielded total RNA, and T cells were not sorted. Every TCR library used 3500 ng of total RNA. TCRdb processed the 5' RACE reads again and assigns one entry to each CDR3 protein, with no DNA. Its table lists 440,000 or so distinct CDR3 sequences. Sequencing was done on a sample of blood. The chain joins TRBV20-1 to TRBJ2-5; TCRdb selects TRBD1, and the lack of DNA leaves this call unchecked. The clonotype was recovered from a human donor with ulcerative colitis or Crohn's disease, or a healthy co-twin of an affected twin (not recorded which). The CDR3: CSAGLLDRATQYF.